The clone carrying this T cell receptor beta chain was observed a handful of times. Its antigen is not known. This sample stems from a study of blood T cells in healthy people across ages. Points from the study as a whole: The percentage of naive T cells correlated strongly with TCR beta diversity. Estimated diversity that came from one million T cells was considered an underestimate.

Primers used in a second PCR of roughly 6 to 12 cycles were a sample-barcoded 5' primer and a J-beta primer mix. A template-switch adaptor with 12 random nucleotides tagged each cDNA molecule. TCRdb analysed the 5' RACE reads with MiXCR anew, one entry per CDR3 protein. The sample includes 1.5 million to 2 million distinct CDR3 sequences, 28% seen only once; the top ten take 7.7%. They isolated at least 6.5 million PBMCs from each sample. This sequence was found in a woman younger than 45 in good health. Input material: blood.

The CDR3 nucleotides read TGCGCCAGCAGCCAAGGGACCCCTCTGTTTGAGGAGCAGTTCTTC. The encoded protein is CASSQGTPLFEEQFF. J is TRBJ2-1 and V is TRBV4-1; no reliable D call. The CDR3 consists of 15 residues. In germline, CDR1 is MGHRA, CDR2 YSYEKL. V lost 1 base to trimming and J lost 10 bases, with 17 bases between them.